One and the same sample provided the 18 T cell receptor beta chains below, sequenced in a study of early T cells in non-severe SARS-CoV-2 infection. TCRdb used MiXCR to reprocess the 5' RACE reads, holding one entry per CDR3 protein. The data contain fewer than 30,000 distinct CDR3 sequences, about 5% of them singletons. Material for sequencing was whole blood. The receptor set was obtained from an adult who was a healthcare worker with PCR-confirmed SARS-CoV-2 infection or an uninfected control (not recorded which).

This clonotype appeared many times. J is TRBJ2-2 and V is TRBV5-1, with 8 positions matching TRBD1. J gave up 4 bases and V 4 bases, and 3 bases lay outside the gene matches. The CDR3 contains 14 residues. Germline-derived CDR1 and CDR2 are SGHRS and YFSETQ. The CDR3 reads CASSQTGATGELFF. In DNA form, the CDR3 reads TGCGCCAGCAGCCAGACAGGGGCCACCGGGGAGCTGTTTTTT.

The table lists this clonotype with many counts. This sequence joins TRBV19 and TRBJ2-3; 7 positions agree with TRBD2. Germline V CDR1 and CDR2: LNHDA, SQIVND (reference sequence). There are 16 residues in the CDR3. The V and J ends lost 3 bases and 0 bases, in that order; junction bases with no gene match: 6. The CDR3 loop reads CASSMQLAPSTDTQYF. CDR3 bases: TGTGCCAGTAGTATGCAACTAGCGCCTAGCACAGATACGCAGTATTTT.

This clonotype was detected many times. This sequence joins TRBV7-9 and TRBJ2-5; TRBD1 is a possible D gene (7 bases). The V end was cut by 5 bases, the J end by 5 bases, with 24 bases between. The CDR3 has 17 residues. The germline V gene encodes CDR1 SEHNR and CDR2 FQNEAQ (reference sequence). CDR3: CASSPLRGRGVGETQYF. The CDR3, as DNA: TGTGCCAGCAGCCCTCTACGGGGCAGGGGGGTCGGGGAGACCCAGTACTTC.

This clonotype was recorded many times. The V gene is TRBV20-1, the J gene TRBJ2-1; TRBD2 agrees at 11 bases. The V gene end was trimmed by 2 bases and the J gene end by 5 bases; junction bases not matched to a gene: 8. Germline V CDR1 and CDR2: DFQATT, SNEGSKA (reference sequence). This CDR3 contains 16 residues. The CDR3 loop is CSARPSTSGTNNEQFF. The CDR3 DNA reads TGCAGTGCTAGACCATCGACTAGCGGGACGAACAATGAGCAGTTCTTC.

This clonotype has at least ten counts. This chain links TRBV4-1 with TRBJ1-6; 9 bases agree with TRBD1. From germline, CDR1 is MGHRA and CDR2 YSYEKL. The CDR3 has 17 amino acids. The trim removed 6 bases at V and 7 bases at J, leaving 13 bases unmatched. Written as DNA, the CDR3 is TGCGCCAGCAGTCTTACACAACCGGGACAGGGCAATTCACCCCTCCACTTT. This translates into CASSLTQPGQGNSPLHF.

This clonotype was seen many times. This chain joins TRBV29-1 and TRBJ2-3, with D maybe TRBD2 (5 bases). V gave up 2 bases and J gave up 6 bases, with 9 bases separating them. Germline V gene data show CDR1 as SQVTM and CDR2 as ANQGSEA. The CDR3 spans 12 residues. CDR3 in DNA: TGCAGCGTTGAATCCGGGATGGATACGCAGTATTTT. This sequence encodes CSVESGMDTQYF.

This clonotype was picked up many times. The CDR3 region is CASSLDMAQFF. CDR3 DNA sequence: TGTGCCAGCAGTTTAGACATGGCGCAGTTCTTC. This chain connects TRBV28 to TRBJ2-1, with D unclear. The CDR3 spans 11 residues. The germline CDR1 and CDR2 sequences are MDHEN and SYDVKM. V was shortened by 2 bases and J by 12 bases, with 8 bases between the two germline ends.

This clonotype was seen repeatedly, ten times or more. The V gene is TRBV5-1, the J gene TRBJ2-1, with D possibly TRBD1 on 5 matching bases. V was trimmed by 5 bases and J by 9 bases, leaving 15 bases between them. Germline V lookup: CDR1 SGHRS, CDR2 YFSETQ. The CDR3 is 13 residues long. The chain's CDR3 is CASSPTEVGEQFF. Here the CDR3 DNA reads TGCGCCAGCAGTCCGACAGAAGTAGGTGAGCAGTTCTTC.

The table lists this clonotype with many counts. V and J are TRBV4-3 and TRBJ1-4; no reliable D call. This CDR3 comprises 16 residues. Trimming removed 4 bases at V and 5 bases at J, with 17 bases between. Germline assignment: CDR1 LGHNA and CDR2 YSLEER. CDR3 in amino acids: CASSLLLVRVNEKLFF. Here the CDR3 DNA reads TGCGCCAGCAGCCTCCTCTTGGTCCGCGTCAATGAAAAACTGTTTTTT.

This clonotype showed up just a few times. The chain carries TRBV6-6 and TRBJ1-5, with D perhaps matching TRBD1 (6 bases). V gave up 5 bases and J gave up 2 bases, with 19 bases separating them. CDR3 length: 17 residues. The V gene's germline CDR1 is MNHNY and CDR2 SVGAGI (reference sequence). CDR3 amino acids: CASSPYPEGGRNQPQHF. The CDR3 nucleotides read TGTGCCAGCAGTCCATACCCAGAGGGGGGACGCAATCAGCCCCAGCATTTT.

This clonotype appeared many times. This chain links TRBV18 with TRBJ1-1; the D is unclear. The V and J ends lost 3 bases and 11 bases respectively, with 16 bases between them. This CDR3 has 13 amino acids. From germline, CDR1 is KGHSH and CDR2 LQKENI. The CDR3 DNA is TGTGCCAGCTCACCCCCGGAAGGGCTGCAGGCTTTCTTT. It codes for CASSPPEGLQAFF.

This clonotype was detected ten times or more. The V gene is TRBV24-1, the J gene TRBJ1-1; D not resolved. The CDR3 spans 13 residues. The germline V and J ends were trimmed by 3 bases and 6 bases, with 10 bases remaining between them. Germline loops: CDR1 KGHDR, CDR2 SFDVKD. The CDR3 is CATSDERRAEAFF. The DNA of the CDR3 is TGTGCCACCAGTGATGAACGAAGGGCTGAAGCTTTCTTT.

This chain connects TRBV28 to TRBJ2-5; 8 bases map to TRBD1. Germline V lookup: CDR1 MDHEN, CDR2 SYDVKM. Trimming removed 4 bases from V and 4 bases from J; junction bases left unmatched: 5. This CDR3 has 14 residues. CDR3 protein: CASSSQGDGETQYF. CDR3 DNA sequence: TGTGCCAGCAGTTCACAGGGGGACGGAGAGACCCAGTACTTC.

This clonotype appeared many times. The V and J genes are TRBV20-1 and TRBJ2-3; tentatively, D is TRBD1 or TRBD2 (5 bases each). Trimming left V 5 bases short and J 7 bases short, with 16 bases between. The CDR3 totals 13 residues. Germline-derived CDR1 and CDR2 are DFQATT and SNEGSKA (reference sequence). The CDR3 region is CSASRLGENTQYF. The CDR3 nucleotides are TGCAGTGCTTCTCGCTTGGGGGAAAATACGCAGTATTTT.

The sample holds many counts of this clonotype. The V and J genes are TRBV28 and TRBJ1-2, with D unclear. V dropped 6 bases and J dropped 3 bases, with 11 bases sitting between them. The CDR3 has 13 residues. Germline V CDR1 and CDR2: MDHEN, SYDVKM. The CDR3 here is CASRLQAYYGYTF. CDR3 DNA: TGTGCCAGCAGACTCCAGGCGTACTATGGCTACACCTTC.

This clonotype was counted many times. The chain links TRBV6-1 to TRBJ1-1, with D perhaps TRBD1 (6 bases). The CDR3 is 14 amino acids. Germline values: CDR1 MNHNS, CDR2 SASEGT. Trimming cost V 1 base and J 5 bases, with 11 bases left between them. The CDR3 spells CASSEDRERTEAFF. DNA for the CDR3: TGTGCCAGCAGTGAAGACAGGGAAAGGACTGAAGCTTTCTTT.

This clonotype showed up many times. V usage is TRBV3-1 and J usage is TRBJ1-2; the D is unclear. The V end was cut by 2 bases, the J end by 0 bases, with 7 bases between. This CDR3 is 14 amino acids long. CDR1 and CDR2 (germline): LGHDT, YNNKEL (reference sequence). This CDR3 is CASSQWHTNYGYTF. In DNA form, the CDR3 reads TGTGCCAGCAGCCAATGGCATACTAACTATGGCTACACCTTC.

This clonotype was recorded many times. V and J are TRBV6-5 and TRBJ2-7; tentative D call: TRBD2 (6 bases). Per germline, CDR1 MNHEY and CDR2 SVGAGI. Trimming stripped 7 bases from V and 3 bases from J, with 13 bases between. CDR3 size: 13 residues. CDR3 in amino acids: CASIGGLLYEQYF. CDR3 nucleotide sequence: TGTGCCAGCATCGGGGGACTTCTCTACGAGCAGTACTTC.